Listed below are T cell receptor beta chains from one sample, sequenced in a study of response to subunit inactivated influenza vaccine. TCRdb independently ran MiXCR on the RT-PCR reads; one entry per CDR3 protein. The repertoire holds hundreds of thousands of distinct CDR3 sequences, with 12% to 15% as singletons. The starting material was PBMCs from blood, obtained roughly 2 weeks before vaccination. The source is a man in his fifties who received an inactivated influenza vaccine. The CDR3 runs from the conserved cysteine through the conserved F or W. Each record gives: J gene, D gene, clone size, V gene, CDR3 protein, CDR3 DNA. The D gene is left open where the match is weak. Size tells how often a clone was seen (once, few, many) or the class of an expanded clone, and some rows leave it out.

TRBJ2-1,TRBD1,few,TRBV7-2,CASSTNRGSYNEQFF,TGTGCCAGCAGCACAAACAGGGGCTCCTACAATGAGCAGTTCTTC
TRBJ2-7,-,few,TRBV6-2/TRBV6-3,CASSPGHNEQYF,TGTGCCAGCAGTCCTGGACACAACGAGCAGTACTTC
TRBJ2-1,TRBD2,few,TRBV9,CASSATSGYNEQFF,TGTGCCAGCAGCGCCACTAGCGGGTACAATGAGCAGTTCTTC
TRBJ2-1,TRBD2,few,TRBV7-9,CASSLRSSGTTYNEQFF,TGTGCCAGCAGCTTACGTAGTAGCGGGACTACCTACAATGAGCAGTTCTTC
TRBJ1-1,TRBD1,few,TRBV4-2,CASSQDGTAKGNTEAFF,TGTGCCAGCAGCCAAGACGGGACAGCTAAGGGGAACACTGAAGCTTTCTTT
TRBJ2-3,TRBD2,-,TRBV10-2,CASMSGGTDTQYF,TGCGCCAGCATGAGCGGGGGCACAGATACGCAGTATTTT
TRBJ2-6,-,many,TRBV12-3/TRBV12-4,CASSRNSGANVLTF,TGTGCCAGCAGTCGCAACTCTGGGGCCAACGTCCTGACTTTC
TRBJ2-5,-,-,TRBV6-1,CASSDLGFGTQYF,TGTGCCAGCAGTGATCTTGGTTTTGGGACCCAGTACTTC
TRBJ2-7,-,many,TRBV29-1,CSVETGSYEQYF,TGCAGCGTTGAGACAGGATCCTACGAGCAGTACTTC
TRBJ2-4,TRBD1,few,TRBV5-1,CASSSQGAGRLMAKNIQYF,TGCGCCAGCAGCTCACAGGGGGCCGGGAGGCTTATGGCCAAAAACATTCAGTACTTC
TRBJ2-3,-,many,TRBV29-1,CSVAVSTDTQYF,TGCAGCGTTGCTGTCTCAACAGATACGCAGTATTTT
TRBJ2-7,TRBD2,-,TRBV20-1,CSANSLAGDYEQYF,TGCAGTGCTAATTCCCTAGCGGGGGACTACGAGCAGTACTTC
TRBJ2-7,TRBD1,-,TRBV4-2,CASSQEEQGLEQYF,TGTGCCAGCAGCCAAGAGGAACAGGGGCTCGAGCAGTACTTC
TRBJ1-3,-,few,TRBV12-3/TRBV12-4,CASRGDMELAIYF,TGTGCCAGCAGGGGGGACATGGAATTGGCCATATATTTT
TRBJ2-2,-,-,TRBV5-1,CASSLVADNTGELFF,TGCGCCAGCAGCTTGGTTGCCGATAACACCGGGGAGCTGTTTTTT
TRBJ2-3,TRBD2,-,TRBV11-2,CASSRTRSDTQYF,TGTGCCAGCAGCCGGACTAGGTCCGATACGCAGTATTTT
TRBJ2-3,-,-,TRBV2,CASSELRGTSTDTQYF,TGTGCCAGCAGTGAACTAAGGGGTACTAGCACAGATACGCAGTATTTT
TRBJ2-7,TRBD2,-,TRBV6-2/TRBV6-3,CASSYRTSGFDSYEQYF,TGTGCCAGCAGTTACCGGACTAGCGGGTTTGATTCCTACGAGCAGTACTTC
TRBJ1-2,TRBD1,few,TRBV11-2,CASSPGGGNYGYTF,TGTGCCAGCAGCCCAGGGGGGGGGAACTATGGCTACACCTTC
TRBJ2-2,-,-,TRBV6-1,CASTPGGQRGHGELFF,TGTGCCAGCACCCCCGGGGGGCAGAGGGGACACGGGGAGCTGTTTTTT
TRBJ2-1,TRBD2,-,TRBV12-3/TRBV12-4,CASSWTSGATYNEQFF,TGTGCCAGCAGTTGGACTAGCGGGGCTACCTACAATGAGCAGTTCTTC
TRBJ2-4,-,-,TRBV28,CASSLAGVENIQYF,TGTGCCAGCAGTTTGGCAGGGGTCGAAAACATTCAGTACTTC
TRBJ2-5,TRBD1,few,TRBV2,CASSITGGTETQYF,TGTGCCAGCAGCATTACAGGGGGAACTGAGACCCAGTACTTC
TRBJ2-7,TRBD2,-,TRBV7-9,CASSPGLAGGLDEQYF,TGTGCCAGCAGCCCGGGACTAGCGGGAGGGCTCGACGAGCAGTACTTC
TRBJ2-3,-,-,TRBV7-2,CASSQGGGAGADTQYF,TGTGCCAGCAGCCAGGGGGGGGGGGCCGGGGCAGATACGCAGTATTTT
TRBJ2-1,-,few,TRBV6-2/TRBV6-3,CATKPDIASSSYNEQFF,TGTGCCACCAAACCCGACATAGCGTCTAGCTCCTACAATGAGCAGTTCTTC
TRBJ2-1,-,few,TRBV7-9,CASSPLDGSSYNEQFF,TGTGCCAGCAGCCCCCTGGACGGAAGCTCCTACAATGAGCAGTTCTTC
TRBJ2-3,-,once,TRBV5-1,CASSLRGPRARSTDTQYF,TGCGCCAGCAGCTTGAGAGGGCCGAGGGCTCGAAGCACAGATACGCAGTATTTT
TRBJ2-1,-,few,TRBV27,CASSPRYRYEQFF,TGTGCCAGCAGCCCCCGGTATCGATACGAGCAGTTCTTC
TRBJ1-1,TRBD1,few,TRBV27,CASSLRNSGQGYTEAFF,TGTGCCAGCAGTTTAAGGAATTCGGGACAGGGATACACTGAAGCTTTCTTT
TRBJ2-1,TRBD2,-,TRBV10-3,CAVTGLAGVNEQFF,TGTGCCGTCACCGGACTAGCGGGAGTTAATGAGCAGTTCTTC
TRBJ2-5,-,few,TRBV11-1,CASSIPRTETLEGETQYF,TGTGCCAGCAGCATACCTCGGACGGAGACCCTCGAGGGAGAGACCCAGTACTTC
TRBJ2-3,TRBD2,few,TRBV20-1,CSAAAGAGADTQYF,TGCAGTGCCGCAGCGGGAGCGGGCGCAGATACGCAGTATTTT
TRBJ1-2,TRBD1,-,TRBV7-9,CASSLGQNGYTF,TGTGCCAGCAGCTTGGGACAGAATGGCTACACCTTC
TRBJ2-5,-,few,TRBV7-2,CASSFQGGIRETQYF,TGTGCCAGCAGCTTTCAAGGCGGTATAAGAGAGACCCAGTACTTC
TRBJ2-1,TRBD2,many,TRBV7-9,CASSSTSGGAVEQFF,TGTGCCAGCAGCTCGACTAGCGGGGGGGCAGTTGAGCAGTTCTTC
TRBJ2-7,TRBD1,few,TRBV7-2,CASSLEGQASYEQYF,TGTGCCAGCAGCTTAGAGGGACAGGCTTCCTACGAGCAGTACTTC
TRBJ2-1,-,-,TRBV2,CAGGSSYNEQFF,TGTGCAGGGGGGAGCTCCTACAATGAGCAGTTCTTC
TRBJ2-4,TRBD2,-,TRBV11-2,CASSLGLAGVLGKNIQYF,TGTGCCAGCAGCTTAGGACTAGCGGGAGTCCTGGGGAAAAACATTCAGTACTTC
TRBJ1-4,TRBD1,few,TRBV4-3,CASSREQGALGEKLFF,TGCGCCAGCAGCCGGGAACAGGGGGCGCTGGGTGAAAAACTGTTTTTT